A selection of T cell receptor beta chains follows, all from one sample in a study of CD8+CD57+ T cells in acquired aplastic anemia. Each CDR3 protein gets one entry after TCRdb re-called the reads with MiXCR. The repertoire consists of around 51,000 distinct CDR3 sequences, with about 78% occurring once and the leading ten covering 34%. The sample consisted of sorted CD4+, CD8+, or CD8+CD57+ T cells (not recorded which) from PBMCs. The receptors shown here come from a human donor in good health, serving as a control. The CDR3 runs from the conserved cysteine through the conserved F or W. The order of the fields is J gene, clone size, D gene, V gene, CDR3 protein, CDR3 DNA. A D gene is named only where the DNA matches it firmly. Size tells how often a clone was seen (once, few, many) or the class of an expanded clone, and some rows leave it out.

J gene: TRBJ2-5; clone size: -; D gene: -; V gene: TRBV25-1; CDR3 protein: CASSELRLADQETQYF; CDR3 DNA: TGTGCCAGCAGTGAATTAAGGCTGGCGGACCAAGAGACCCAGTACTTC
J gene: TRBJ1-5; clone size: -; D gene: -; V gene: TRBV24-1; CDR3 protein: CATSDSWDKYNQPQHF; CDR3 DNA: TGTGCCACCAGTGATTCTTGGGACAAGTACAATCAGCCCCAGCATTTT
J gene: TRBJ1-5; clone size: -; D gene: TRBD1; V gene: TRBV2; CDR3 protein: CASSELSGQGYQPQHF; CDR3 DNA: TGTGCCAGCAGCGAACTCTCGGGACAGGGCTATCAGCCCCAGCATTTT
J gene: TRBJ2-3; clone size: -; D gene: -; V gene: TRBV19; CDR3 protein: CASSPLNPRVGDTQYF; CDR3 DNA: TGTGCCAGTAGCCCACTTAATCCGAGGGTTGGAGATACGCAGTATTTT
J gene: TRBJ1-3; clone size: -; D gene: -; V gene: TRBV11-2; CDR3 protein: CASSYGTVSSGNTIYF; CDR3 DNA: TGTGCCAGCAGCTACGGGACTGTGAGCTCTGGAAACACCATATATTTT
J gene: TRBJ1-6; clone size: -; D gene: -; V gene: TRBV6-1; CDR3 protein: CASRQPRTEHNSPLHF; CDR3 DNA: TGTGCCAGCAGACAACCGAGGACGGAACATAATTCACCCCTCCACTTT
J gene: TRBJ2-3; clone size: -; D gene: TRBD2; V gene: TRBV6-2/TRBV6-3; CDR3 protein: CASSSERGNTQYF; CDR3 DNA: TGTGCCAGCAGTTCTGAGCGGGGGAATACGCAGTATTTT
J gene: TRBJ2-1; clone size: once; D gene: TRBD2; V gene: TRBV25-1; CDR3 protein: CASSATLAGVSNEQFF; CDR3 DNA: TGTGCCAGCAGTGCTACACTAGCGGGAGTTTCCAATGAGCAGTTCTTC
J gene: TRBJ2-3; clone size: -; D gene: TRBD2; V gene: TRBV12-3/TRBV12-4; CDR3 protein: CASSLALAGVGDTQYF; CDR3 DNA: TGTGCCAGCAGTTTAGCGCTCGCGGGAGTGGGAGATACGCAGTATTTT
J gene: TRBJ1-5; clone size: -; D gene: TRBD1; V gene: TRBV19; CDR3 protein: CASSVRGHQPQHF; CDR3 DNA: TGTGCCAGTAGTGTCAGGGGGCATCAGCCCCAGCATTTT
J gene: TRBJ1-1; clone size: -; D gene: -; V gene: TRBV20-1; CDR3 protein: CSASRPAATEVFF; CDR3 DNA: TGCAGTGCTAGTCGCCCAGCTGCCACTGAAGTTTTCTTT
J gene: TRBJ1-5; clone size: many; D gene: TRBD1; V gene: TRBV5-1; CDR3 protein: CASSEQGYRPQHF; CDR3 DNA: TGCGCCAGCAGCGAACAGGGGTATAGGCCCCAGCATTTT
J gene: TRBJ2-5; clone size: -; D gene: -; V gene: TRBV7-2; CDR3 protein: CASSSRPSETQYF; CDR3 DNA: TGTGCCAGCAGCTCCCGACCCTCAGAGACCCAGTACTTC
J gene: TRBJ1-2; clone size: once; D gene: TRBD1; V gene: TRBV20-1; CDR3 protein: CSATSGGGGYTF; CDR3 DNA: TGCAGTGCTACCTCAGGGGGCGGTGGCTACACCTTC
J gene: TRBJ2-7; clone size: -; D gene: TRBD2; V gene: TRBV25-1; CDR3 protein: CASSGQFQRGTYEQYF; CDR3 DNA: TGTGCCAGCAGTGGCCAATTCCAGCGGGGGACCTACGAGCAGTACTTC
J gene: TRBJ1-1; clone size: -; D gene: -; V gene: TRBV20-1; CDR3 protein: CSARDMTEAFF; CDR3 DNA: TGCAGTGCTAGAGACATGACTGAAGCTTTCTTT
J gene: TRBJ1-5; clone size: -; D gene: -; V gene: TRBV20-1; CDR3 protein: CSASEVGSYQPQHF; CDR3 DNA: TGCAGTGCTAGCGAAGTGGGCAGTTATCAGCCCCAGCATTTT
J gene: TRBJ1-6; clone size: -; D gene: -; V gene: TRBV12-3/TRBV12-4; CDR3 protein: CASSFMLGDSPLHF; CDR3 DNA: TGTGCCAGCAGTTTTATGTTGGGGGATTCACCCCTCCACTTT
J gene: TRBJ2-3; clone size: -; D gene: TRBD2; V gene: TRBV2; CDR3 protein: CASRGLAGVGDTQYF; CDR3 DNA: TGTGCCAGCAGAGGACTAGCGGGAGTGGGAGATACGCAGTATTTT
J gene: TRBJ2-3; clone size: -; D gene: -; V gene: TRBV7-6; CDR3 protein: CASSSNSGDTQYF; CDR3 DNA: TGTGCCAGCAGCTCCAATAGCGGAGATACGCAGTATTTT
J gene: TRBJ2-2; clone size: many; D gene: -; V gene: TRBV24-1; CDR3 protein: CATSEGASTGELFF; CDR3 DNA: TGTGCCACCAGTGAAGGGGCGAGCACCGGGGAGCTGTTTTTT
J gene: TRBJ1-6; clone size: few; D gene: -; V gene: TRBV15; CDR3 protein: CATSRDAKNSPLHF; CDR3 DNA: TGTGCCACCAGCAGAGATGCGAAAAATTCACCCCTCCACTTT
J gene: TRBJ1-1; clone size: medium-sized; D gene: -; V gene: TRBV20-1; CDR3 protein: CSARHGNENTEAFF; CDR3 DNA: TGCAGTGCGAGACATGGGAATGAGAACACTGAAGCTTTCTTT
J gene: TRBJ2-3; clone size: -; D gene: TRBD2; V gene: TRBV11-2; CDR3 protein: CASSFPGLAGELTDTQYF; CDR3 DNA: TGTGCCAGCAGCTTCCCGGGACTAGCGGGAGAGTTAACAGATACGCAGTATTTT
J gene: TRBJ2-3; clone size: -; D gene: TRBD2; V gene: TRBV6-1; CDR3 protein: CASTRLAGVGNTQYF; CDR3 DNA: TGTGCCAGCACTCGACTAGCGGGAGTGGGAAATACGCAGTATTTT
J gene: TRBJ1-2; clone size: -; D gene: TRBD1; V gene: TRBV10-3; CDR3 protein: CAIKGGIDYGYTF; CDR3 DNA: TGTGCCATCAAAGGGGGCATCGACTATGGCTACACCTTC
J gene: TRBJ2-1; clone size: -; D gene: TRBD1; V gene: TRBV19; CDR3 protein: CASRSYAGQANEQFF; CDR3 DNA: TGTGCCAGTAGGTCCTACGCGGGACAGGCAAATGAGCAGTTCTTC
J gene: TRBJ1-1; clone size: -; D gene: -; V gene: TRBV7-3; CDR3 protein: CASSPGTLTEAFF; CDR3 DNA: TGTGCCAGCAGCCCCGGAACTCTGACTGAAGCTTTCTTT
J gene: TRBJ2-1; clone size: once; D gene: -; V gene: TRBV24-1; CDR3 protein: CATSDWVGNEQFF; CDR3 DNA: TGTGCCACCAGTGATTGGGTGGGCAATGAGCAGTTCTTC
J gene: TRBJ2-7; clone size: -; D gene: TRBD1; V gene: TRBV2; CDR3 protein: CASMDREYTYEQYF; CDR3 DNA: TGTGCCAGCATGGACAGGGAGTATACCTACGAGCAGTACTTC
J gene: TRBJ2-2; clone size: few; D gene: -; V gene: TRBV10-1; CDR3 protein: CASSETTPGELFF; CDR3 DNA: TGCGCCAGCAGTGAAACCACGCCCGGGGAGCTGTTTTTT
J gene: TRBJ2-5; clone size: few; D gene: TRBD2; V gene: TRBV24-1; CDR3 protein: CATKAGGQETQYF; CDR3 DNA: TGTGCCACCAAGGCGGGGGGGCAAGAGACCCAGTACTTC
J gene: TRBJ1-6; clone size: -; D gene: TRBD1; V gene: TRBV4-2; CDR3 protein: CASSPLGTGFLGSPLHF; CDR3 DNA: TGTGCCAGCAGCCCCCTCGGGACAGGGTTCCTAGGGTCACCCCTCCACTTT
J gene: TRBJ1-1; clone size: -; D gene: -; V gene: TRBV25-1; CDR3 protein: CASSITGINTEAFF; CDR3 DNA: TGTGCCAGCTCTATTACAGGGATAAACACTGAAGCTTTCTTT
J gene: TRBJ2-7; clone size: -; D gene: -; V gene: TRBV14; CDR3 protein: CASNPSSGGYEQYF; CDR3 DNA: TGTGCCAGCAACCCGTCCTCTGGTGGGTACGAGCAGTACTTC
J gene: TRBJ2-7; clone size: -; D gene: -; V gene: TRBV2; CDR3 protein: CASSSFTYNEQYF; CDR3 DNA: TGTGCCAGCAGCTCGTTCACCTACAATGAGCAGTACTTC
J gene: TRBJ2-7; clone size: few; D gene: -; V gene: TRBV19; CDR3 protein: CASSVRGSYEQYF; CDR3 DNA: TGTGCCAGTAGCGTAAGAGGCTCCTACGAGCAGTACTTC
J gene: TRBJ2-4; clone size: -; D gene: TRBD1; V gene: TRBV10-3; CDR3 protein: CAISELSRTGVNIQYF; CDR3 DNA: TGTGCCATCAGTGAGTTGAGCAGGACAGGGGTAAACATTCAGTACTTC
J gene: TRBJ2-7; clone size: -; D gene: TRBD1; V gene: TRBV7-6; CDR3 protein: CASSNPTGTGTHEQYF; CDR3 DNA: TGTGCCAGCAGCAACCCGACCGGGACAGGGACGCACGAGCAGTACTTC
J gene: TRBJ2-5; clone size: -; D gene: TRBD2; V gene: TRBV19; CDR3 protein: CASSPGGRETQYF; CDR3 DNA: TGTGCCAGTAGTCCGGGGGGTAGAGAGACCCAGTACTTC
J gene: TRBJ1-4; clone size: -; D gene: -; V gene: TRBV25-1; CDR3 protein: CASSEMANNEKLFF; CDR3 DNA: TGTGCCAGCAGTGAGATGGCCAACAATGAAAAACTGTTTTTT
J gene: TRBJ1-5; clone size: few; D gene: TRBD1; V gene: TRBV7-9; CDR3 protein: CASSGTGNQPQHF; CDR3 DNA: TGTGCCAGCTCCGGGACAGGGAATCAGCCCCAGCATTTT
J gene: TRBJ2-7; clone size: -; D gene: TRBD1; V gene: TRBV24-1; CDR3 protein: CATSESGGMYEQYF; CDR3 DNA: TGTGCCACCAGTGAATCAGGGGGCATGTACGAGCAGTACTTC
J gene: TRBJ2-2; clone size: -; D gene: -; V gene: TRBV6-1; CDR3 protein: CAISPTNTGELFF; CDR3 DNA: TGTGCCATCTCCCCAACGAACACCGGGGAGCTGTTTTTC
J gene: TRBJ2-7; clone size: many; D gene: -; V gene: TRBV6-1; CDR3 protein: CASSEPGPNLHEQYF; CDR3 DNA: TGTGCCAGCAGTGAACCGGGACCGAACCTCCACGAGCAGTACTTC